These 13 T cell receptor beta chains came from one sample sequenced in a study of graft-versus-host responses after intestinal transplantation. Here immunoSEQ multiplex PCR was the method, and the copy in TCRdb shows in-frame clones only, minus some. The sample gives 10,000 or so clones, about 96% of which show up once; 16% is in the top ten. The sample consisted of bone marrow, taken 521 days after intestinal transplantation. All receptors derive from a human patient who received an intestinal transplant, so some T cells may come from the graft donor.

The rearrangement uses TRBV19 and TRBJ2-6; 8 bases fit TRBD2. Germline-derived CDR1 and CDR2 are LNHDA and SQIVND (reference sequence). V was pared by 2 bases and J by 4 bases, with 13 bases of the junction left unmatched. The CDR3 has 19 amino acids. CDR3 sequence reads: CASSIYPPAGDTGANVLTF. The CDR3 region has the DNA TGTGCCAGTAGTATATATCCGCCAGCGGGAGATACGGGGGCCAACGTCCTGACTTTC.

In this sample, this clone turned up once. The chain combines TRBV4-2 with TRBJ2-1; 7 nucleotides match TRBD1. This CDR3 region has 17 residues. V shed 2 bases and J 5 bases; nucleotides not matched to a gene: 12. Germline V CDR1 and CDR2: LGHNA, YNFKEQ. The DNA for the CDR3 is TGTGCCAGCAGCCAAAATCCCGACAGGGCGAAAAACAATGAGCAGTTCTTC. It is translated as CASSQNPDRAKNNEQFF.

The chain links TRBV11-1 to TRBJ2-7; 7 bases align to TRBD2. CDR1 and CDR2 from the germline V gene are SGHAT and FQDESV (reference sequence). The length of the CDR3 is 15 residues. J lost 0 bases, V lost 5 bases, and 7 bases had no gene match. The CDR3 DNA reads as TGTGCCAGCAGCACCCTAGCGGCTAACTCCTACGAGCAGTACTTC. It specifies CASSTLAANSYEQYF.

The chain combines TRBV28 with TRBJ1-5, with 7 nucleotides matching TRBD1. With V trimmed by 2 bases and J by 3 bases, 10 bases remained unmatched. Germline V gives CDR1 MDHEN, CDR2 SYDVKM. The CDR3 covers 17 residues. The CDR3 DNA reads as TGTGCCAGCAGTTTAACGGGACAGCCCCGTTTCAATCAGCCCCAGCATTTT. This translates into CASSLTGQPRFNQPQHF.

This chain uses TRBV6-5 with TRBJ1-2; no firm D call. The CDR3 is made up of 16 amino acids. Per the germline V gene, CDR1 is MNHEY and CDR2 is SVGAGI. Trimming took 0 bases from V and 0 from J, leaving 11 bases between them. The CDR3 sequence is CASSYSPALANYGYTF. The DNA of the CDR3 is TGTGCCAGCAGTTACTCGCCAGCACTCGCTAACTATGGCTACACCTTC.

V and J are TRBV5-4 and TRBJ2-6, with 14 bases lining up with TRBD2. This CDR3 spans 18 amino acids. With 4 bases clipped from V and 0 bases from J, the junction kept 3 bases outside the gene matches. Germline V gives CDR1 SGHNT, CDR2 YYREEE (reference sequence). CDR3 in amino acids: CASSAGLAGGSGANVLTF. The DNA of the CDR3 is TGTGCCAGCAGCGCCGGACTAGCGGGGGGCTCTGGGGCCAACGTCCTGACTTTC.

The CDR3 protein is CASSRDRGEKLFF. The CDR3 nucleotides are TGTGCCAGCAGTAGGGACAGGGGTGAAAAACTGTTTTTT. The genes are TRBV6-4 and TRBJ1-4; 10 nucleotides line up with TRBD1. Germline loops: CDR1 MRHNA, CDR2 SNTAGT. The CDR3 is made up of 13 amino acids. J gave up 7 bases and V 5 bases, and 1 base lay outside the gene matches.

The gene calls are TRBV6-6 and TRBJ1-3; no firm D call. The germline CDR1 and CDR2 sequences are MNHNY and SVGAGI (reference sequence). This CDR3 has 15 amino acids. V lost 2 bases and J 7 bases, leaving 15 bases between the germline ends. The CDR3 sequence is CASSYAGSQGNTIYF. CDR3 DNA sequence: TGTGCCAGCAGTTACGCGGGGTCTCAAGGCAACACCATATATTTT.

The CDR3 sequence: CASSYSGGSYGYTF. The CDR3 DNA reads as TGTGCCAGCAGTTACTCAGGGGGTAGCTATGGCTACACCTTC. The chain has TRBV6-5 and TRBJ1-2, with a tentative D call TRBD1 (6 bases). V was cut by 0 bases and J by 4 bases, with 9 bases left in between. Per germline, CDR1 MNHEY and CDR2 SVGAGI. The CDR3 covers 14 residues.

This clone showed up just once. The chain is built from TRBV2 and TRBJ2-1, with TRBD2 matching 11 bases. The CDR3 runs 15 residues. The junction had 5 bases not matched to a gene; V was cut back by 2 bases and J by 8 bases. Germline V gene data show CDR1 as SNHLY and CDR2 as FYNNEI. The CDR3 sequence is CASSEYSGRAYEQFF. CDR3 nucleotides: TGTGCCAGCAGTGAATATAGCGGGAGGGCCTATGAGCAGTTCTTC.

This clone was recorded a few times. This sample includes further DNA sequences coding for the same CDR3. V is TRBV5-1 and J is TRBJ1-5; TRBD1 might be the D (6 bases). The CDR3 is 15 amino acids. Trimming stripped 1 base from V and 6 bases from J, with 14 bases between. The germline V gene encodes CDR1 SGHRS and CDR2 YFSETQ. The CDR3 DNA follows: TGCGCCAGCAGCTTGAGGGGGGGTGAGGGTCAGCCCCAGCATTTT. This encodes CASSLRGGEGQPQHF.

This chain connects TRBV5-1 to TRBJ2-7, with 12 bases that match TRBD2. This CDR3 region has 18 residues. Germline V gene sequence: CDR1 SGHRS, CDR2 YFSETQ. V lost 0 bases, J lost 2 bases, and 9 bases stayed unmatched. CDR3 sequence (DNA): TGCGCCAGCAGCTTGGGATCTAGCGGGAGGGCCAGAGCCTACGAGCAGTACTTC. Residues: CASSLGSSGRARAYEQYF.

The V call is TRBV5-1, the J call TRBJ2-2; 11 bases map to TRBD2. V lost 4 bases, J lost 5 bases, and 7 bases stayed unmatched. The CDR3 is 16 amino acids. CDR1 and CDR2 from the germline V gene are SGHRS and YFSETQ. The CDR3 DNA is TGCGCCAGCAGCGCTCTAGCGGGAGGTAGGACCGGGGAGCTGTTTTTT. It codes for CASSALAGGRTGELFF.